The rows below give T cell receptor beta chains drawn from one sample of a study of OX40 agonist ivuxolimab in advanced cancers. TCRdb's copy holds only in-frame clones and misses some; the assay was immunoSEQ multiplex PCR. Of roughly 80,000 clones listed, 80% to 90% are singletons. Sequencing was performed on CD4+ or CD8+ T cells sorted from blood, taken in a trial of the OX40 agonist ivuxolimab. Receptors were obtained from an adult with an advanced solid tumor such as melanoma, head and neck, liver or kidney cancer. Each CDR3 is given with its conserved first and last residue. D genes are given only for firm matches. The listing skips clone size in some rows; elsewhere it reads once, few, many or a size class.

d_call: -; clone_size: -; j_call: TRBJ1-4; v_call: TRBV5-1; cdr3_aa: CASLYRDVPGATNEKLFF; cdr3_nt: TGCGCCAGTTTGTACCGGGACGTCCCTGGAGCAACTAATGAAAAACTGTTTTTT
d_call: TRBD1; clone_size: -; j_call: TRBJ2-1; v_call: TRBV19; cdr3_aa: CASRPNDRGRRFF; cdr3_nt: TGTGCCAGTAGACCGAACGACAGGGGGCGACGGTTCTTC
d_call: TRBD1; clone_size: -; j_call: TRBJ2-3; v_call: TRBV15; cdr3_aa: CATSRDRGQDTQYF; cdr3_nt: TGTGCCACCAGCAGAGACAGGGGGCAGGATACGCAGTATTTT
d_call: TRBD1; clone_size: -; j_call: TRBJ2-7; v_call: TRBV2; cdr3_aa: CASSIADRDYEQYF; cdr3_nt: TGTGCCAGCAGCATCGCGGACAGGGACTACGAGCAGTACTTC
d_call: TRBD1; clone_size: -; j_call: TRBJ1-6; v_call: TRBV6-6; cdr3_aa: CASAGGSNSPLHF; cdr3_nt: TGTGCCAGTGCAGGGGGCTCTAATTCACCCCTCCACTTT
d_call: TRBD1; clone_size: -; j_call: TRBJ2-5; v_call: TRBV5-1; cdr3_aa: CASSLIRTGNRETQYF; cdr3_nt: TGCGCCAGCAGCTTGATTAGGACAGGGAATCGGGAGACCCAGTACTTC
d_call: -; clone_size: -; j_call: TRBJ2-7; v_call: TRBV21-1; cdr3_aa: CASSRDRTYEQYF; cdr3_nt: TGTGCCAGCAGCAGGGACCGTACCTACGAGCAGTACTTC
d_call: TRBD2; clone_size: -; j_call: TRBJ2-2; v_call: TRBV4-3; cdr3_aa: CASSQHSSGWDPGELFF; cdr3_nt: TGCGCCAGCAGCCAACACTCTAGCGGTTGGGACCCCGGGGAGCTGTTTTTT
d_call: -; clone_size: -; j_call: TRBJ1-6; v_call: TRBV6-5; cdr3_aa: CATSGRTDSPLHF; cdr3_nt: TGTGCCACCTCCGGGCGGACGGATTCACCCCTCCACTTT
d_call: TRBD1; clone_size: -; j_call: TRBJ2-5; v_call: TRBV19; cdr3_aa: CASSKQGAGETQYF; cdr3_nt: TGTGCCAGTAGTAAACAGGGGGCTGGAGAGACCCAGTACTTC
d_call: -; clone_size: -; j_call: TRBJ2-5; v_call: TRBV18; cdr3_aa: CASSPRLAETQYF; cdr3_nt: TGTGCCAGCTCACCTCGGCTAGCCGAGACCCAGTACTTC
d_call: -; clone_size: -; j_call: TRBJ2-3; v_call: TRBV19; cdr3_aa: CASSIAGWSTDTQYF; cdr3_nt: TGTGCCAGTAGTATCGCAGGGTGGAGCACAGATACGCAGTATTTT
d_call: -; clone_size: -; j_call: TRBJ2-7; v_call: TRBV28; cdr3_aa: CASSLVPYEQYF; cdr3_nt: TGTGCCAGCAGTTTGGTCCCTTACGAGCAGTACTTC
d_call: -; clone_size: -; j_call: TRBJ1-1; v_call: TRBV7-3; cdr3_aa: CASSLVGSTEAFF; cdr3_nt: TGTGCCAGCAGCTTAGTGGGGAGCACTGAAGCTTTCTTT
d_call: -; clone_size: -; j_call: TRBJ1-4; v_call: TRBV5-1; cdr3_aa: CASSLHSTNEKLFF; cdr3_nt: TGCGCCAGCAGCTTACATTCAACTAATGAAAAACTGTTTTTT
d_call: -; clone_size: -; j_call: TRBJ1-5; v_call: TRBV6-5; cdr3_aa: CASSYSPGQPQHF; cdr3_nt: TGTGCCAGCAGTTACTCCCCAGGGCAGCCCCAGCATTTT
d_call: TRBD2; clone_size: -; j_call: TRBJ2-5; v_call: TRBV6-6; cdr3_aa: CASSYREGQETQYF; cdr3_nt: TGTGCCAGCAGTTATCGGGAGGGACAAGAGACCCAGTACTTC
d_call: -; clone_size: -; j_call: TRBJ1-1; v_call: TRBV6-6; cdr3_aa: CASSLHVTAPKAFF; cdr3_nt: TGTGCCAGCAGTTTGCACGTCACGGCGCCGAAAGCTTTCTTT
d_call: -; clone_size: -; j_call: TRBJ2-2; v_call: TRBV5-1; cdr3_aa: CASSLGSANTGELFF; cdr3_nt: TGCGCCAGCAGCTTGGGCAGCGCGAACACCGGGGAGCTGTTTTTT
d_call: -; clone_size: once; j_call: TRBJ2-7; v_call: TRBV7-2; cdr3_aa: CASSLQRQGGHEQYF; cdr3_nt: TGTGCCAGCAGCTTACAAAGGCAGGGGGGCCACGAGCAGTACTTC
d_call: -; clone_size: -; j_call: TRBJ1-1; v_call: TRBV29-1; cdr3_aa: CSVGRGLAITEAFF; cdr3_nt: TGCAGCGTCGGTAGAGGACTGGCGATCACTGAAGCTTTCTTT
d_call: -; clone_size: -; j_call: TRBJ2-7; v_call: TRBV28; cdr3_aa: CASSIGQTGEQYF; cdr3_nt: TGTGCCAGCAGCATCGGACAGACCGGCGAGCAGTACTTC
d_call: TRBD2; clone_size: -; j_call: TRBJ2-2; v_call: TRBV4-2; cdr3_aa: CASSQRAGVRRGGELFF; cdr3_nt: TGTGCCAGCAGCCAAAGAGCGGGAGTTCGTCGAGGCGGGGAGCTGTTTTTT
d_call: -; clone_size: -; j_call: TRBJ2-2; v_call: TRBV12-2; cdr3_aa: CASRTTLPLGGDMNTGELFF; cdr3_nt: TGTGCAAGTCGCACAACCCTCCCCCTCGGCGGGGATATGAACACCGGGGAGCTGTTTTTT
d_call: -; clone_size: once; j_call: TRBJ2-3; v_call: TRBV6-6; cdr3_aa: CASHTPDTQYF; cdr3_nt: TGTGCCAGCCACACGCCAGATACGCAGTATTTT
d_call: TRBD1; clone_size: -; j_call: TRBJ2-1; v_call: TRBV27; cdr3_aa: CASSLWDRGSNEQFF; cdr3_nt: TGTGCCAGCAGTTTATGGGACAGGGGGTCCAATGAGCAGTTCTTC
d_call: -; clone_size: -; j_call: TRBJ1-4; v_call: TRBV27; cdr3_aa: CASSLSRYEKLFF; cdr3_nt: TGTGCCAGCAGTTTATCCCGATATGAAAAACTGTTTTTT